This entry lists 10 T cell receptor beta chains sequenced from one sample in a study of blood T cell repertoires in COVID-19. TCRdb keeps only in-frame clones here, not all; method: immunoSEQ multiplex PCR. The data contain some 98,000 clones, 80% of them singletons. Sequenced: peripheral blood. The receptors shown here come from a human donor in a cohort sampled during active COVID-19.

The rearrangement joins TRBV18 to TRBJ1-1, with D possibly TRBD1 on 6 matching bases. CDR3 length: 13 amino acids. Germline V gene sequence: CDR1 KGHSH, CDR2 LQKENI. Trimming took 5 bases from V and 1 from J, leaving 8 bases between them. The CDR3 DNA is TGTGCCAGCTCAAAGGACAGGAACACTGAAGCTTTCTTT. This encodes CASSKDRNTEAFF.

This sequence joins TRBV7-9 and TRBJ1-3, with D unclear. V lost 2 bases and J 0 bases, leaving 5 bases between the germline ends. The V gene's germline CDR1 is SEHNR and CDR2 FQNEAQ (reference sequence). The CDR3 is made up of 14 amino acids. The CDR3 nucleotides read TGTGCCAGCAGCTTAAGCATCTCTGGAAACACCATATATTTT. Its protein product is CASSLSISGNTIYF.

This chain connects TRBV28 to TRBJ1-1; TRBD1 might be the D (6 bases). This CDR3 is 16 amino acids long. CDR1 and CDR2 (germline): MDHEN, SYDVKM. Deletions cut 6 bases from V and 2 bases from J, with 19 bases between. This chain's CDR3 is CASSSTRGGFNTEAFF. The CDR3 DNA follows: TGTGCCAGCAGCTCAACGAGAGGGGGTTTCAACACTGAAGCTTTCTTT.

The V and J genes are TRBV7-8 and TRBJ2-7, with TRBD2 matching over 7 bases. Unmatched junction bases numbered 8, after V lost 3 bases and J lost 0 bases. The length of the CDR3 is 16 residues. Germline V lookup: CDR1 SGHVS, CDR2 FQNEAQ. CDR3 nucleotides: TGTGCCAGCAGCTTCGACCGAGCGGGGAACTCCTACGAGCAGTACTTC. It codes for CASSFDRAGNSYEQYF.

This chain links TRBV3-1 (or the pseudogene TRBV3-2) with TRBJ2-6; 7 nucleotides match TRBD1. With 4 bases clipped from V and 1 base from J, the junction kept 1 base outside the gene matches. The CDR3 is 15 amino acids. From germline, CDR1 is LGHDT and CDR2 YNNKEL (reference sequence). In nucleotides, the CDR3 is TGTGCCAGCAGCCCGACAGGGTCTGGGGCCAACGTCCTGACTTTC. It specifies CASSPTGSGANVLTF.

This clone turned up a few times. V gene TRBV10-3 combines with J gene TRBJ1-6, with D unclear. The CDR3 is 14 residues long. Trimming removed 10 bases at V and 5 bases at J, with 15 bases between. The germline gives CDR1 ENHRY, CDR2 SYGVKD. CDR3 bases: TGTGCCACCTCAGAGGTCTTTGATAATTCACCCCTCCACTTT. Translated, it gives CATSEVFDNSPLHF.

V and J are TRBV7-2 and TRBJ1-3, with 9 bases fitting TRBD1. This CDR3 is built from 14 residues. Germline values: CDR1 SGHTA, CDR2 FQGNSA. V lost 2 bases to trimming and J lost 5 bases; unmatched junction nucleotides: 1. CDR3 in DNA: TGTGCCAGCAGCTTATACAGGGGGCGAAACACCATATATTTT. Its protein is CASSLYRGRNTIYF.

The gene calls are TRBV5-4 and TRBJ1-6; D perhaps matches TRBD1 (5 bases). V gave up 4 bases and J gave up 7 bases, with 15 bases separating them. This CDR3 region has 15 residues. Looked up from germline, CDR1 is SGHNT and CDR2 is YYREEE (reference sequence). CDR3 sequence: CASSNIRVINSPLHF. CDR3 coding DNA: TGTGCCAGCAGCAACATCAGGGTGATAAATTCACCCCTCCACTTT. The variable domain in full, with the rest retrieved from reference TRBV5-4 and TRBJ1-6, is ETGVTQSPTHLIKTRGQQVTLRCSSQSGHNTVSWYQQALGQGPQFIFQYYREEENGRGNFPPRFSGLQFPNYSSELNVNALELDDSALYLCASSNIRVINSPLHFGNGTRLTVT.

V usage is TRBV7-6 and J usage is TRBJ1-1; 7 nucleotides agree with TRBD1. Germline values: CDR1 SGHVS, CDR2 FNYEAQ. Unmatched junction bases numbered 9, after V lost 4 bases and J lost 4 bases. The CDR3 is made up of 15 amino acids. The CDR3 here is CASSSPRTGPTEAFF. The CDR3 DNA is TGTGCCAGCAGCTCCCCTCGGACAGGACCCACTGAAGCTTTCTTT.

The chain has TRBV10-3 and TRBJ1-2; 11 bases map to TRBD1. The germline V gene has CDR1 ENHRY and CDR2 SYGVKD. V was pared by 2 bases and J by 4 bases, with 0 bases of the junction left unmatched. The CDR3 covers 14 residues. The CDR3: CAISEGQGAYGYTF. The CDR3 DNA sequence: TGTGCCATCAGTGAGGGACAGGGGGCCTATGGCTACACCTTC.